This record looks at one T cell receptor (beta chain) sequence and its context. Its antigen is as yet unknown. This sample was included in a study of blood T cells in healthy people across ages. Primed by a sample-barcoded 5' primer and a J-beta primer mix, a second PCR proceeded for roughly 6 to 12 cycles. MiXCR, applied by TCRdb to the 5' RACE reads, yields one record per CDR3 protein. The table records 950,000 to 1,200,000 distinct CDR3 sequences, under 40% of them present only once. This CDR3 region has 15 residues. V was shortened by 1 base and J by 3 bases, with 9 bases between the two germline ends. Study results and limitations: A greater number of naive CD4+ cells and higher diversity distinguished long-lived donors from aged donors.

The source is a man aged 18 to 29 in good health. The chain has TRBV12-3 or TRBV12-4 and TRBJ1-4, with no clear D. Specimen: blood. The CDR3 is CASSLVSGANEKLFF. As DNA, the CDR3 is TGTGCCAGCAGTTTAGTATCGGGAGCTAATGAAAAACTGTTTTTT.